The 6 T cell receptor beta chains in this list originate from one sample, sequenced in a study of cytomegalovirus exposure and HLA in healthy donors. Repertoires were generated with immunoSEQ multiplex PCR, while TCRdb's copy carries only in-frame clones and drops some. The data hold about 150,000 clones, with approximately 80% observed a single time. The sequenced sample was PBMCs. The origin of the receptors is a man aged 25-45 years in good health and CMV-seropositive.

This clone was recorded a few times. This rearrangement joins TRBV7-3 to TRBJ1-2, with D uncertain. V lost 3 bases and J lost 4, with 12 bases in between. The CDR3 sequence is 14 residues long. Germline CDR1 is SGHTA and CDR2 is FQGTGA. CDR3 nucleotides: TGTGCCAGCAGCTTTACGGCGGGGAGCTATGGCTACACCTTC. The encoded protein is CASSFTAGSYGYTF.

This chain connects TRBV5-1 to TRBJ2-7; D is possibly TRBD1 (6 bases). V was cut by 3 bases and J by 5 bases, with 12 bases left in between. The germline V gene has CDR1 SGHRS and CDR2 YFSETQ. CDR3 length equals 13 residues. The CDR3 sequence: CASSSEQGNEQYF. DNA for the CDR3: TGCGCCAGCAGCTCCGAACAGGGAAACGAGCAGTACTTC.

V usage is TRBV5-1 and J usage is TRBJ2-1; D is unclear. Germline CDR1 and CDR2: SGHRS and YFSETQ. The V end was cut by 2 bases, the J end by 13 bases, with 16 bases between. The CDR3 runs to 13 residues. CDR3 sequence: CASSFGAASSQFF. The CDR3 DNA is TGCGCCAGCAGCTTCGGCGCGGCAAGCTCTCAGTTCTTC.

J is TRBJ2-2 and V is TRBV7-3; possibly TRBD2 for D (5 bases). The V end was cut by 8 bases, the J end by 0 bases, with 10 bases between. CDR1 and CDR2 from the germline V gene are SGHTA and FQGTGA. The CDR3 loop spans 14 amino acids. DNA of the CDR3: TGTGCCAGCCATGAGGGCCCGAACACCGGGGAGCTGTTTTTT. This gives the protein CASHEGPNTGELFF.

The V gene is TRBV28, the J gene TRBJ1-2, with 9 bases matching TRBD1. There are 18 residues in the CDR3. Germline CDR1 and CDR2: MDHEN and SYDVKM. V was clipped by 5 bases and J by 4 bases; unmatched bases: 17. The CDR3 coding sequence is TGTGCCAGCAGTCAAACCTCCCTGTGGGGACAGGGTATCTATGGCTACACCTTC. Residues: CASSQTSLWGQGIYGYTF.

The gene calls are TRBV27 and TRBJ2-5; 15 nucleotides align to TRBD2. This CDR3 comprises 17 residues. With 5 bases clipped from V and 1 base from J, the junction kept 5 bases outside the gene matches. Germline V gives CDR1 MNHEY, CDR2 SMNVEV (reference sequence). The CDR3 spells CASSPGLAGGLQETQYF. For the CDR3, the DNA is TGTGCCAGCAGTCCGGGACTAGCGGGAGGACTCCAAGAGACCCAGTACTTC.